Shown below are 28 T cell receptor beta chains from a single sample sequenced in a study of PD-1 blockade in mismatch repair-deficient tumors. Only in-frame clones appear in the TCRdb table, and some are missing; sequencing was by immunoSEQ multiplex PCR. The sample has 45,000 to 60,000 clones, about 80% seen once. Here the sequenced sample was peripheral blood, taken 4 weeks after starting pembrolizumab. Receptor source: an adult with mismatch repair-deficient cancer.

This clone turned up a few times. The chain links TRBV6-1 to TRBJ1-3; maybe TRBD1 (5 bases). V lost 3 bases, J lost 0 bases, and 12 bases lay in between. The CDR3 is 16 amino acids. The germline CDR1 and CDR2 sequences are MNHNS and SASEGT. The CDR3 nucleotides read TGTGCCAGCAGTGACCGGGGCCACTTCTCTGGAAACACCATATATTTT. Translating it yields CASSDRGHFSGNTIYF.

V gene TRBV7-8 combines with J gene TRBJ2-5, with TRBD2 identical over 7 bases. V shed 1 base, J shed 5 bases, and the junction held 16 bases outside the gene matches. The CDR3 has 18 residues. Germline CDR1 reads SGHVS; CDR2 reads FQNEAQ. This chain's CDR3 is CASSLGVAGVGGFETQYF. CDR3 DNA sequence: TGTGCCAGCAGCTTAGGAGTCGCGGGAGTCGGTGGATTCGAGACCCAGTACTTC. The full variable domain, completed using reference TRBV7-8 and TRBJ2-5, is GAGVSQSPRYKVAKRGQDVALRCDPISGHVSLFWYQQALGQGPEFLTYFQNEAQLDKSGLPSDRFFAERPEGSVSTLKIQRTQQEDSAVYLCASSLGVAGVGGFETQYFGPGTRLLVL.

V is TRBV5-6 and J is TRBJ2-3; 9 bases map to TRBD2. Germline V gives CDR1 SGHDT, CDR2 YYEEEE. J was trimmed by 2 bases and V by 4 bases; bases with no gene match: 14. The CDR3 runs 18 residues. CDR3: CASSPEGAGGLVTDTQYF. CDR3 coding DNA: TGTGCCAGCAGCCCCGAAGGAGCGGGAGGCCTCGTCACAGATACGCAGTATTTT.

V gene TRBV10-1 combines with J gene TRBJ1-2; D perhaps matches TRBD1 (5 bases). V shed 0 bases and J shed 6 bases, with 8 bases lying between them. Germline V gene lookup returns CDR1 WNHNN and CDR2 SYGVQD (reference sequence). The CDR3 is 13 residues long. The CDR3 DNA is TGCGCCAGCAGTGAGTCGAAGGGGCATGGCTACACCTTC. Translated: CASSESKGHGYTF.

This chain joins TRBV2 and TRBJ1-2; 8 positions agree with TRBD1. V shed 6 bases, J shed 3 bases, and the junction held 6 bases outside the gene matches. This CDR3 region has 14 residues. Germline lookup yields CDR1 SNHLY and CDR2 FYNNEI. The CDR3 here is CASSGTGWDYGYTF. DNA of the CDR3: TGTGCCAGCAGCGGGACAGGATGGGACTATGGCTACACCTTC.

This clone was seen a handful of times. The CDR3: CASSPDTQTQYF. Written as DNA, the CDR3 is TGTGCCAGCTCACCAGATACCCAGACCCAGTACTTC. The genes are TRBV18 and TRBJ2-5; no clear D. Germline V gene lookup returns CDR1 KGHSH and CDR2 LQKENI. V was cut by 2 bases and J by 6 bases, with 7 bases left in between. This CDR3 spans 12 amino acids.

V and J are TRBV7-2 and TRBJ2-1, with 7 bases lining up with TRBD2. The CDR3 totals 14 residues. Germline assignment: CDR1 SGHTA and CDR2 FQGNSA. V dropped 7 bases and J dropped 2; count of bases not matched to a gene: 5. CDR3 bases: TGTGCCAGCACCTGGGGGGGTACCTACAATGAGCAGTTCTTC. Its protein product is CASTWGGTYNEQFF.

The V gene is TRBV7-8, the J gene TRBJ2-7; 12 bases map to TRBD2. This CDR3 spans 16 amino acids. CDR1 and CDR2 from the germline V gene are SGHVS and FQNEAQ. The ends lost 5 bases at V and 1 base at J; junction bases unmatched: 6. The CDR3 here is CASSPGLAGPSYEQYF. The CDR3, as DNA: TGTGCCAGCAGCCCCGGACTAGCGGGACCTTCCTACGAGCAGTACTTC.

The chain has TRBV5-1 and TRBJ1-5, with a weak D call TRBD1 (5 bases). The germline V and J ends were trimmed by 0 bases and 1 base, with 8 bases remaining between them. The CDR3 spans 15 residues. The germline gives CDR1 SGHRS, CDR2 YFSETQ. The CDR3 nucleotides are TGCGCCAGCAGCTTGGGGGGGGTGAGCAATCAGCCCCAGCATTTT. Translated, it gives CASSLGGVSNQPQHF.

This sequence joins TRBV7-9 and TRBJ1-2; 9 bases map to TRBD1. Germline CDR1 is SEHNR and CDR2 is FQNEAQ (reference sequence). The CDR3 covers 16 residues. Trimming at V came to 0 bases and at J to 3 bases, leaving 5 bases not matched to a gene. This chain's CDR3 is CASSLAGTGLDYGYTF. The CDR3 DNA follows: TGTGCCAGCAGCTTAGCCGGGACAGGGCTAGACTATGGCTACACCTTC.

This clone was seen a single time. The gene calls are TRBV5-4 and TRBJ2-1; 13 bases are shared with TRBD2. Germline assignment: CDR1 SGHNT and CDR2 YYREEE (reference sequence). Trimming at V came to 4 bases and at J to 12 bases, leaving 13 bases not matched to a gene. The CDR3 has 16 residues. The DNA of the CDR3 is TGTGCCAGCAGCGCTATACTAGCGGGAGGGCCCGGAGTGCAGTTCTTC. The encoded protein is CASSAILAGGPGVQFF.

The chain links TRBV7-3 to TRBJ2-1; D tentatively reads TRBD1 or TRBD2 (5 bases each). The CDR3 has 11 amino acids. Germline loops: CDR1 SGHTA, CDR2 FQGTGA. CDR3 nucleotides: TGTGCTTCAGCAACGGGGACGGAGCAGTTCTTC. As protein: CASATGTEQFF.

The chain has TRBV7-8 and TRBJ2-1; 13 nucleotides line up with TRBD2. The CDR3 loop spans 17 amino acids. Germline CDR1 reads SGHVS; CDR2 reads FQNEAQ. J lost 2 bases, V lost 5 bases, and 6 bases had no gene match. CDR3 amino acids: CASSVGTSGDAYNEQFF. Here the CDR3 DNA reads TGTGCCAGCAGCGTAGGGACTAGCGGGGACGCCTACAATGAGCAGTTCTTC.

The chain links TRBV5-4 to TRBJ2-3; 8 positions match TRBD1. The CDR3 sequence is 14 residues long. Germline CDR1 is SGHNT and CDR2 is YYREEE (reference sequence). Germline trimming cut 0 bases from V and 6 bases from J; bases unmatched to any gene: 3. The CDR3 DNA reads TGTGCCAGCAGCTTGGAAGGACAGGGTGATACGCAGTATTTT. It encodes CASSLEGQGDTQYF.

The CDR3 region has the DNA TGTGCCAGTAGTCTAACTGGACGTGGGGGCTATGGCTACACCTTC. Translation: CASSLTGRGGYGYTF. The chain is built from TRBV19 and TRBJ1-2; weak D call: TRBD1 (5 bases). Trimming removed 5 bases from V and 4 bases from J, with 17 bases in between. CDR3 size: 15 residues. Germline loops: CDR1 LNHDA, CDR2 SQIVND (reference sequence).

CDR3 DNA: TGTGCCAGTAGTATAGATGCTAGGGGGCTCGGCAATCAGCCCCAGCATTTT. Translation: CASSIDARGLGNQPQHF. The genes are TRBV19 and TRBJ1-5, with TRBD1 identical over 7 bases. Germline assignment: CDR1 LNHDA and CDR2 SQIVND (reference sequence). The CDR3 is 17 amino acids. V shed 0 bases, J shed 2 bases, and the junction held 7 bases outside the gene matches.

CDR3 sequence reads: CASSYGTGDNEQFF. The CDR3 region has the DNA TGTGCCAGCAGCTACGGGACAGGAGACAATGAGCAGTTCTTC. This rearrangement joins TRBV7-9 to TRBJ2-1, with TRBD1 matching over 8 bases. Germline trimming cut 4 bases from V and 5 bases from J; bases unmatched to any gene: 4. The CDR3 extends over 14 amino acids. Germline V gene lookup returns CDR1 SEHNR and CDR2 FQNEAQ (reference sequence). The complete variable domain, with remaining parts taken from reference TRBV7-9 and TRBJ2-1, reads DTGVSQNPRHKITKRGQNVTFRCDPISEHNRLYWYRQTLGQGPEFLTYFQNEAQLEKSRLLSDRFSAERPKGSFSTLEIQRTEQGDSAMYLCASSYGTGDNEQFFGPGTRLTVL.

This clone was observed a few times. The chain couples TRBV6-1 to TRBJ2-7, with D unclear. The CDR3 contains 11 residues. V gave up 4 bases and J gave up 2 bases, with 3 bases separating them. Germline values: CDR1 MNHNS, CDR2 SASEGT. CDR3 sequence: CASSVTYEQYF. The CDR3 DNA reads as TGTGCCAGCAGTGTAACCTACGAGCAGTACTTC.

This sequence joins TRBV2 and TRBJ1-4; 11 bases fit TRBD1. Losses at the gene ends were 3 bases for V and 6 bases for J; bases not matched to a gene: 3. This CDR3 contains 15 residues. Germline V gives CDR1 SNHLY, CDR2 FYNNEI. The CDR3 DNA reads TGTGCCAGCAGTGAGATGGGACAGGGGGATGAAAAACTGTTTTTT. Its protein is CASSEMGQGDEKLFF.

The chain joins TRBV30 to TRBJ1-1; D not certain. Germline assignment: CDR1 GTSNPN and CDR2 SVGIG (reference sequence). V lost 0 bases and J lost 3, with 8 bases in between. The CDR3 is 13 residues long. The CDR3 sequence: CAWSVRSYTEAFF. The CDR3 DNA is TGTGCCTGGAGTGTACGCAGCTACACTGAAGCTTTCTTT.

The CDR3 is CASSTWTEASYGYTF. The CDR3 nucleotides are TGTGCCAGCAGCACCTGGACAGAAGCCTCCTATGGCTACACCTTC. The gene calls are TRBV7-9 and TRBJ1-2; the D gene is possibly TRBD1 (6 bases). Germline V gives CDR1 SEHNR, CDR2 FQNEAQ (reference sequence). This CDR3 contains 15 residues. Trimming removed 5 bases from V and 4 bases from J, with 17 bases in between.

This sequence joins TRBV5-1 and TRBJ2-2, with 10 bases fitting TRBD1. J was trimmed by 5 bases and V by 3 bases; bases with no gene match: 7. Germline V gives CDR1 SGHRS, CDR2 YFSETQ. CDR3 length: 16 amino acids. The CDR3 DNA sequence: TGCGCCAGCAGCTCCACGGGACAGGGGCGGACCGGGGAGCTGTTTTTT. It specifies CASSSTGQGRTGELFF. The variable domain in full, with the rest retrieved from reference TRBV5-1 and TRBJ2-2, is KAGVTQTPRYLIKTRGQQVTLSCSPISGHRSVSWYQQTPGQGLQFLFEYFSETQRNKGNFPGRFSGRQFSNSRSEMNVSTLELGDSALYLCASSSTGQGRTGELFFGEGSRLTVL.

The table lists this clone with a count of one. The chain couples TRBV2 to TRBJ1-1; D ambiguous. Germline lookup yields CDR1 SNHLY and CDR2 FYNNEI. Trimming stripped 6 bases from V and 4 bases from J, with 15 bases between. The length of the CDR3 is 14 residues. The DNA for the CDR3 is TGTGCCAGCAGAGTTCCCGGCAGAATCACTGAAGCTTTCTTT. Translating it yields CASRVPGRITEAFF.

J is TRBJ1-2 and V is TRBV28, with unresolved D. The germline gives CDR1 MDHEN, CDR2 SYDVKM. CDR3 length equals 16 residues. V was clipped by 7 bases and J by 2 bases, with 20 bases between them. The CDR3 nucleotides read TGTGCCAGCACCCCTCCGCCCGGGAGAGGAAACTATGGCTACACCTTC. Its translation: CASTPPPGRGNYGYTF.

The chain uses TRBV4-3 and TRBJ1-4; tentatively, D is TRBD1 (5 bases). The CDR3 loop spans 17 amino acids. Trimming removed 0 bases at V and 8 bases at J, with 19 bases between. The germline V gene encodes CDR1 LGHNA and CDR2 YSLEER. The CDR3 reads CASSQDVAGGSSEKLFF. As DNA, the CDR3 is TGCGCCAGCAGCCAAGATGTCGCCGGGGGTTCTTCGGAAAAACTGTTTTTT.

The chain combines TRBV5-1 with TRBJ2-1; D possibly corresponds to TRBD1 (6 bases). The CDR3 runs to 17 residues. Trimming took off 5 bases at V and 5 bases at J, with 23 bases between the two ends. The germline gives CDR1 SGHRS, CDR2 YFSETQ. This CDR3 reads CASSLTGPLKGNNEQFF. The CDR3 DNA sequence: TGCGCCAGCAGTCTCACAGGGCCGCTAAAAGGGAACAATGAGCAGTTCTTC.

The chain employs TRBV6-1 and TRBJ1-3; D unresolved. Trimming shortened V by 1 base and J by 2 bases, and 9 bases separated the two germline ends. This CDR3 contains 15 residues. CDR1 MNHNS and CDR2 SASEGT come from the germline V gene. CDR3 in amino acids: CASSEVFGTGNTIYF. In DNA form, the CDR3 reads TGTGCCAGCAGTGAAGTCTTCGGTACTGGAAACACCATATATTTT.

The chain couples TRBV11-3 to TRBJ2-7; 7 positions match TRBD1. The CDR3 covers 13 residues. Germline CDR1 and CDR2: SGHNT and YENEEA. Unmatched junction bases numbered 7, after V lost 5 bases and J lost 6 bases. CDR3 DNA: TGTGCCAGCAGCCCATACAGGGGTGGCGAGCAGTACTTC. This sequence encodes CASSPYRGGEQYF.